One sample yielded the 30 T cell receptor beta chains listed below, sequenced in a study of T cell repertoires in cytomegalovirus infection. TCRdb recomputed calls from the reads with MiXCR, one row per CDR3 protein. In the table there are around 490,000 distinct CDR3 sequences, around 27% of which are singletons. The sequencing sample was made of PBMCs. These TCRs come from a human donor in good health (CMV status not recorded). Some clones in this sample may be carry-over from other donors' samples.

CDR3 protein: CAAAGTANTEAFF. The CDR3 nucleotides are TGTGCCGCAGCCGGGACGGCGAACACTGAAGCTTTCTTT. This rearrangement joins TRBV10-3 to TRBJ1-1; the D gene is possibly TRBD1 (5 bases). This CDR3 has 13 residues. The germline V gene encodes CDR1 ENHRY and CDR2 SYGVKD. Deletions cut 11 bases from V and 1 base from J, with 14 bases between.

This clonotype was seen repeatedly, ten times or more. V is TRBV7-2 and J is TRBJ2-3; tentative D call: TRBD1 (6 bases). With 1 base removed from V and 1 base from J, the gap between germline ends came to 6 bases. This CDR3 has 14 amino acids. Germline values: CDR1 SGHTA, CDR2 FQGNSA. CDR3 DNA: TGTGCCAGCAGCTTAGGGACAGGCACAGATACGCAGTATTTT. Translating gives CASSLGTGTDTQYF. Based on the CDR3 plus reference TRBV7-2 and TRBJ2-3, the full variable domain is GAGVSQSPSNKVTEKGKDVELRCDPISGHTALYWYRQSLGQGLEFLIYFQGNSAPDKSGLPSDRFSAERTGGSVSTLTIQRTQQEDSAVYLCASSLGTGTDTQYFGPGTRLTVL.

Here the CDR3 DNA reads TGTGCCAGCAGTCCTGGAAAAGATACGCAGTATTTT. This gives the protein CASSPGKDTQYF. The V gene is TRBV12-3 or TRBV12-4, the J gene TRBJ2-3; no clear D. Trimming took 5 bases from V and 5 from J, leaving 8 bases between them. The length of the CDR3 is 12 residues.

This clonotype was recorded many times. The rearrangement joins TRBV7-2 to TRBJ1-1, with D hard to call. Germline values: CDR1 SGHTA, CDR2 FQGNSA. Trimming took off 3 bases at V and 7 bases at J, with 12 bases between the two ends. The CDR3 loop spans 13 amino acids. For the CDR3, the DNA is TGTGCCAGCAGCTTGGTACAAATAAGTGAAGCTTTCTTT. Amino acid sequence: CASSLVQISEAFF. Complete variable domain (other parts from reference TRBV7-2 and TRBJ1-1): GAGVSQSPSNKVTEKGKDVELRCDPISGHTALYWYRQSLGQGLEFLIYFQGNSAPDKSGLPSDRFSAERTGGSVSTLTIQRTQQEDSAVYLCASSLVQISEAFFGQGTRLTVV.

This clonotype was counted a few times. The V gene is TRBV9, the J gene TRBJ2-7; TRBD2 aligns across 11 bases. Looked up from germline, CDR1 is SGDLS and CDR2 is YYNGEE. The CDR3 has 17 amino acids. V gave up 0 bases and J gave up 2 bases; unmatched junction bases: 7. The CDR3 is CASSVAGLAVLAYEQYF. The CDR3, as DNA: TGTGCCAGCAGCGTAGCGGGACTAGCGGTGCTGGCCTACGAGCAGTACTTC.

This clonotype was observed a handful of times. The CDR3 sequence: CASSLLREWGTDTQYF. The DNA of the CDR3 is TGTGCCAGCAGCTTGTTGCGGGAGTGGGGCACAGATACGCAGTATTTT. This chain uses TRBV5-5 with TRBJ2-3, with 7 positions matching TRBD2. CDR3 length equals 16 residues. Per germline, CDR1 SGHKS and CDR2 YYEKEE (reference sequence). Losses at the gene ends were 1 base for V and 1 base for J; bases not matched to a gene: 6.

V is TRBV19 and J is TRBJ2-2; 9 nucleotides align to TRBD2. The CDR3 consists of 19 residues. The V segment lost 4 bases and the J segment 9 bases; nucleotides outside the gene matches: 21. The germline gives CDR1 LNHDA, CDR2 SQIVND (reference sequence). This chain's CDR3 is CASSTSKGLSSGAYRELFF. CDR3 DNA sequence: TGTGCCAGTAGTACGAGCAAGGGCTTGTCTAGCGGGGCTTACCGGGAGCTGTTTTTT.

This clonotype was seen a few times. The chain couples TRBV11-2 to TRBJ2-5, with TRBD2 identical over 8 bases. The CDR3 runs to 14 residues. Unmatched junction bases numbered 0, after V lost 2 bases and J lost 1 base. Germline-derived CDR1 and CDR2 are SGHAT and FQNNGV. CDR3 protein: CASSLREGQETQYF. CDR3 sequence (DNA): TGTGCCAGCAGCTTACGGGAGGGCCAAGAGACCCAGTACTTC.

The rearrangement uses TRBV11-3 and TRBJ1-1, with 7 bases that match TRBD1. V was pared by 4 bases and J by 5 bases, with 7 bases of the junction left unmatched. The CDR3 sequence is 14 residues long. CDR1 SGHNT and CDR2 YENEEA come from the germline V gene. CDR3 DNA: TGTGCCAGCAGCTCCAGGGGGTTGACGACTGAAGCTTTCTTT. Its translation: CASSSRGLTTEAFF.

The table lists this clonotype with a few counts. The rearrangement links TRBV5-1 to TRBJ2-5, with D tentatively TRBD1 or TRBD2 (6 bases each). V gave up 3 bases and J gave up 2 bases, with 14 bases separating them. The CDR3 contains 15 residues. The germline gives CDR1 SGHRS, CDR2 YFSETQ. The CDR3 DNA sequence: TGCGCCAGCAGCTCGGGGGCGGGTTTACAAGAGACCCAGTACTTC. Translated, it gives CASSSGAGLQETQYF.

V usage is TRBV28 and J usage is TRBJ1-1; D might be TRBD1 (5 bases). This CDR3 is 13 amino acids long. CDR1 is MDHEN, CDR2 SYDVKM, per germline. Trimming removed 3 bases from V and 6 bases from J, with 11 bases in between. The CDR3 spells CASSFFQGSEAFF. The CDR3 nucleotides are TGTGCCAGCAGTTTTTTTCAGGGCTCTGAAGCTTTCTTT.

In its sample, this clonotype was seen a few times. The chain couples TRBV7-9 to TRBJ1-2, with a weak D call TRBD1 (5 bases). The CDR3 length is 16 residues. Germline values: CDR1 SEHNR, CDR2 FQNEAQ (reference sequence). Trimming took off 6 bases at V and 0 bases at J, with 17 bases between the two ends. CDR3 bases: TGTGCCAGCAGGCACAAGGACACTCCATCTAACTATGGCTACACCTTC. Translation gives CASRHKDTPSNYGYTF.

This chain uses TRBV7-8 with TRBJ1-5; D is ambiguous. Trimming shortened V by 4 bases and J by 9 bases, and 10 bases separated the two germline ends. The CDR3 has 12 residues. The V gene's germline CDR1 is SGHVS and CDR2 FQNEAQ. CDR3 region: CASSSPLGPQHF. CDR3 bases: TGTGCCAGCAGCTCCCCCTTGGGGCCCCAGCATTTT.

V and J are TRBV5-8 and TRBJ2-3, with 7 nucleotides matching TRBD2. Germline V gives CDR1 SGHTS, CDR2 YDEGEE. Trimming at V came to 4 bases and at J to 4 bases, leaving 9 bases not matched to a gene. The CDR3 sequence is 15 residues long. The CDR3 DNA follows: TGTGCCAGCAGCCCCGGGACTACGCCCTCAGATACGCAGTATTTT. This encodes CASSPGTTPSDTQYF.

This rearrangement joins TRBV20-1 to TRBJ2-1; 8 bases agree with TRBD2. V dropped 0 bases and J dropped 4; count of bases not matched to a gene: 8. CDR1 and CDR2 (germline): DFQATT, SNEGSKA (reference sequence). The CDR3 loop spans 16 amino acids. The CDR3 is CSARDPGLALYNEQFF. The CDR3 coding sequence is TGCAGTGCTAGAGACCCTGGACTAGCTCTTTACAATGAGCAGTTCTTC.

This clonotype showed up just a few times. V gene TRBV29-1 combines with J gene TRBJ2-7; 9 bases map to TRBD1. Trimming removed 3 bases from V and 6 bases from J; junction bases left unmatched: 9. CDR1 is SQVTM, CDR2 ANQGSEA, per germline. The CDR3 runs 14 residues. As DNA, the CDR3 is TGCAGCGTTGACCCCGGGACAGGGTTCACCGAGCAGTACTTC. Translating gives CSVDPGTGFTEQYF.

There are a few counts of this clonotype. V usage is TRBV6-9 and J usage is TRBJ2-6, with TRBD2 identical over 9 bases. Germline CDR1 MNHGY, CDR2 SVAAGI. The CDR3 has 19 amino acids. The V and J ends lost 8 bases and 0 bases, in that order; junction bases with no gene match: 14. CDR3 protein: CASSRGRASGDSGANVLTF. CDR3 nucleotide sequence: TGTGCCAGCTCAAGGGGTCGGGCTAGCGGGGACTCTGGGGCCAACGTCCTGACTTTC.

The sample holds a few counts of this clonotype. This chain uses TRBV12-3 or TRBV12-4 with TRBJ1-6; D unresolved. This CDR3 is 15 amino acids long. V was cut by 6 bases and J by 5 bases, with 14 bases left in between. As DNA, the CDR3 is TGTGCCAGCAGCCTAGGGCCAGGCGATAATTCACCCCTCCACTTT. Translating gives CASSLGPGDNSPLHF.

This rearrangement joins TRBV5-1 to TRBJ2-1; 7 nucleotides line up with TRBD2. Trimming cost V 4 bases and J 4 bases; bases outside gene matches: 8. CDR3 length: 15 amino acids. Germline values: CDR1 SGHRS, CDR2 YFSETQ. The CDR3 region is CASSAGTKAYNEQFF. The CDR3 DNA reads TGCGCCAGCAGCGCCGGGACTAAGGCGTACAATGAGCAGTTCTTC.

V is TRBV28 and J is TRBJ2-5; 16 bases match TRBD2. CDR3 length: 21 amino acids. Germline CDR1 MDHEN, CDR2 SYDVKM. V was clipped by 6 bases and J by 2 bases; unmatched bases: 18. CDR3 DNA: TGTGCCAGCAGAACCGGGACTAGCGGGAGGGCCAGGCGGAAGGGGCAAGAGACCCAGTACTTC. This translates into CASRTGTSGRARRKGQETQYF.

CDR3 DNA sequence: TGTGCCAGCAGTACCCACTCCTACGAGCAGTACGTC. Its protein is CASSTHSYEQYV. The chain employs TRBV6-1 and TRBJ2-7; D is uncertain. Looked up from germline, CDR1 is MNHNS and CDR2 is SASEGT. CDR3 length: 12 amino acids. With 5 bases removed from V and 0 bases from J, the gap between germline ends came to 5 bases.

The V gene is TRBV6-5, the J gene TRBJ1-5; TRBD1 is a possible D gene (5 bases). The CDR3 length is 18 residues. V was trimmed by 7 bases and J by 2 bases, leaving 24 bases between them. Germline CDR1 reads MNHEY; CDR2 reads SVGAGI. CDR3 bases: TGTGCCAGCAAATCGAGGGAAGGGGCTCTCTACGGCAATCAGCCCCAGCATTTT. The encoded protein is CASKSREGALYGNQPQHF.

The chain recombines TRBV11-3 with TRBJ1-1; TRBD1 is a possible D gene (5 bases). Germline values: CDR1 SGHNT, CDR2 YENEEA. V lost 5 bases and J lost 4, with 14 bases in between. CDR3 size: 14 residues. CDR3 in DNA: TGTGCCAGCAGCATTGGCAGGGTAGGCACTGAAGCTTTCTTT. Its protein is CASSIGRVGTEAFF.

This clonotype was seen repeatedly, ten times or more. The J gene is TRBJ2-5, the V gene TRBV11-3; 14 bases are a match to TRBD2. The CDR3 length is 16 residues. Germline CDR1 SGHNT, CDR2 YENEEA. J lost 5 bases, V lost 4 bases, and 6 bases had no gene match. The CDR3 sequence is CASSSRLAGGPETQYF. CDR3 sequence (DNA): TGTGCCAGCAGCTCACGACTAGCGGGAGGGCCGGAGACCCAGTACTTC. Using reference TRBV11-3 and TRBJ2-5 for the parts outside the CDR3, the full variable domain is EAGVVQSPRYKIIEKKQPVAFWCNPISGHNTLYWYLQNLGQGPELLIRYENEEAVDDSQLPKDRFSAERLKGVDSTLKIQPAELGDSAVYLCASSSRLAGGPETQYFGPGTRLLVL.

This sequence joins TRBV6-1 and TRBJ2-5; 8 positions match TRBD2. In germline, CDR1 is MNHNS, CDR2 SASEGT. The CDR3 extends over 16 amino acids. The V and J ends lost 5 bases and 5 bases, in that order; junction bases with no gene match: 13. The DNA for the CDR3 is TGTGCCAGCAGTAGAGTGTGGGGCGGGAGGAGGGAGACCCAGTACTTC. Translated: CASSRVWGGRRETQYF.

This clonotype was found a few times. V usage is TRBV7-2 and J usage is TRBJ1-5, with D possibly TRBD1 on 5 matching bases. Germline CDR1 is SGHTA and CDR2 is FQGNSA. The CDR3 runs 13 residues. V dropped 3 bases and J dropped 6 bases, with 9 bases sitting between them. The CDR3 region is CASSFSGAQPQHF. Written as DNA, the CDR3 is TGTGCCAGCAGCTTTAGCGGGGCTCAGCCCCAGCATTTT. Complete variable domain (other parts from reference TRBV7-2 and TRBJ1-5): GAGVSQSPSNKVTEKGKDVELRCDPISGHTALYWYRQSLGQGLEFLIYFQGNSAPDKSGLPSDRFSAERTGGSVSTLTIQRTQQEDSAVYLCASSFSGAQPQHFGDGTRLSIL.

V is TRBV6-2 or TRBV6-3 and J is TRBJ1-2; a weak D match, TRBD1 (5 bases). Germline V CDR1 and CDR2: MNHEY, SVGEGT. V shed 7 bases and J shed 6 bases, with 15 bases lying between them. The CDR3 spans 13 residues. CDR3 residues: CASTRDFGDGYTF. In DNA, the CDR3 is TGTGCCAGCACCCGGGACTTCGGCGATGGCTACACCTTC.

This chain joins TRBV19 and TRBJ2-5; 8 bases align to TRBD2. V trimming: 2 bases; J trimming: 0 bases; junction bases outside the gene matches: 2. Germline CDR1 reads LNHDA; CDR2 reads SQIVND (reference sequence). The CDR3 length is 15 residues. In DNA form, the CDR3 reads TGTGCCAGTAGTATAAGCGGGGGCTACCAAGAGACCCAGTACTTC. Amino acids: CASSISGGYQETQYF. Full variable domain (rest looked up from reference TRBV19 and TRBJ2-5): DGGITQSPKYLFRKEGQNVTLSCEQNLNHDAMYWYRQDPGQGLRLIYYSQIVNDFQKGDIAEGYSVSREKKESFPLTVTSAQKNPTAFYLCASSISGGYQETQYFGPGTRLLVL.

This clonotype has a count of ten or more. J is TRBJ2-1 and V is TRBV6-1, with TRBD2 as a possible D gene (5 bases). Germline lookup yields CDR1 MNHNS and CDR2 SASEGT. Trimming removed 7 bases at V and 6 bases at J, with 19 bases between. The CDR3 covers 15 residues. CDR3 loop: CASTTVGLAVNEQFF. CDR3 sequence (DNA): TGTGCCAGCACTACCGTGGGTCTAGCTGTCAATGAGCAGTTCTTC.

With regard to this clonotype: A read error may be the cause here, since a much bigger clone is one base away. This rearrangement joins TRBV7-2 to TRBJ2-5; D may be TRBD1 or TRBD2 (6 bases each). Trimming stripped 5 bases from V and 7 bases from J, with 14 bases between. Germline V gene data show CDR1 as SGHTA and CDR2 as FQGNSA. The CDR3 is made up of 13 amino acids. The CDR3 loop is CASSPDGGGTQYF. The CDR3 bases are TGTGCCAGCAGCCCGGACGGAGGGGGGACCCAGTACTTC.